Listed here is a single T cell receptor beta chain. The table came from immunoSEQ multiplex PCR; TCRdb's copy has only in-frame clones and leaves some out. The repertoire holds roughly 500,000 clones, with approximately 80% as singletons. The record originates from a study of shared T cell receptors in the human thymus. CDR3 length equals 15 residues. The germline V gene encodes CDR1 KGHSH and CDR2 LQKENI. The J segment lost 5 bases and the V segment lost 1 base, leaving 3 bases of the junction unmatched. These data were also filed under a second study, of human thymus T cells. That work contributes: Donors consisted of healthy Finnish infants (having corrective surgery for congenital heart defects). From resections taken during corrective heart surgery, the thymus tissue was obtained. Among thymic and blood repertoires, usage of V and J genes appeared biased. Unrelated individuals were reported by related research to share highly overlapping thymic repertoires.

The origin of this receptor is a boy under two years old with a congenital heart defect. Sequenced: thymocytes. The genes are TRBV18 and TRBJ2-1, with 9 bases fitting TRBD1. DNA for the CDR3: TGTGCCAGCTCACCACGGGACAGGGACAACAATGAGCAGTTCTTC. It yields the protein CASSPRDRDNNEQFF.